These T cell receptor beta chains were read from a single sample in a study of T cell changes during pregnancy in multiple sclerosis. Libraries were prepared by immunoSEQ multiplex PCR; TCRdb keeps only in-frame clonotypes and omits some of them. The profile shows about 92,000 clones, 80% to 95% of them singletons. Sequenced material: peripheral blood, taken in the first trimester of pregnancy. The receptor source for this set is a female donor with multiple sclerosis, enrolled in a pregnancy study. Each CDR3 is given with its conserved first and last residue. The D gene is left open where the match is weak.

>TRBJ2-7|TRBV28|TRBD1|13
CASTTGGMDEQYF
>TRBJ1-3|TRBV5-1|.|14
CASTKGGSGNTIYF
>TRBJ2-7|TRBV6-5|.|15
CASSYSQGGFDEQYF
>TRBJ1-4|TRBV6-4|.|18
CASRDHYFRSATNEKLFF
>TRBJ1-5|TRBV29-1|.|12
CSVGQLNQPQHF
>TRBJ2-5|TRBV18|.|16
CASSPIPGTLQETQYF
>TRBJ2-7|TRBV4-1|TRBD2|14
CASSQASGRFEQYF
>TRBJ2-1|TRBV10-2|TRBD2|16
CASSRTSGTSYNEQFF
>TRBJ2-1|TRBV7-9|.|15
CASSQTKSSYNEQFF
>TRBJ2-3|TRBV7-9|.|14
CASSLLDGTDTQYF
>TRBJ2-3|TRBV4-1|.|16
CASSQEGSGATDTQYF
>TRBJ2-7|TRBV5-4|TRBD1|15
CASSLWGQGPPGQYF
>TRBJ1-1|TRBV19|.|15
CASSGIDRLSSKAFF
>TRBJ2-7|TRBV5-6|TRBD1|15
CASSLAAQGAFEQYF
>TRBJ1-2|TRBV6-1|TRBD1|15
CASSEPGQERVGYTF
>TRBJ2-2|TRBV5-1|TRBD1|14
CASSTGEDTGELFF
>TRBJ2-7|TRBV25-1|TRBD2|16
CASSEGTSGRIYEQYF
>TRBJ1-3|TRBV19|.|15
CASGRGLDSGNTIYF
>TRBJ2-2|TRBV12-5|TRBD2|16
CASGHRGGSNTGELFF
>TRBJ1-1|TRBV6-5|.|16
CASSYSRRIENTEAFF
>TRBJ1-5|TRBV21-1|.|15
CASSNLAGGGQPQHF
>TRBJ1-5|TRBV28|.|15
CASIDGGGINQPQHF